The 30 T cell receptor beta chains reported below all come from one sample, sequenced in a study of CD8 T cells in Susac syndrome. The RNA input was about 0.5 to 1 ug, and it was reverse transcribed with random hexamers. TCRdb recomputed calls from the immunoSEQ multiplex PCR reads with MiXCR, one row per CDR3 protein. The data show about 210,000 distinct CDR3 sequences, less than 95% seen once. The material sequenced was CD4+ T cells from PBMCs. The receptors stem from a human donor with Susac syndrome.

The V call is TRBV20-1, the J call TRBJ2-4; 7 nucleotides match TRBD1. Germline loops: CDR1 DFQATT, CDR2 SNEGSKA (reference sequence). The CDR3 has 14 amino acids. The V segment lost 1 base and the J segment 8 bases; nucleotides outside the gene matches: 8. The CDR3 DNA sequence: TGCAGTGCTAGAGTAGAGGGGGCTGTGGACATTCAGTACTTC. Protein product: CSARVEGAVDIQYF.

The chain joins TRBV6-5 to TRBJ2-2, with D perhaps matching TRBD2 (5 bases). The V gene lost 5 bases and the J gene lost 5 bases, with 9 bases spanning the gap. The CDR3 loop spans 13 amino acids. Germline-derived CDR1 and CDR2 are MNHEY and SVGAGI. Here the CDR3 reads CASSPTRTGELFF. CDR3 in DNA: TGTGCCAGCAGTCCCACTAGAACCGGGGAGCTGTTTTTT.

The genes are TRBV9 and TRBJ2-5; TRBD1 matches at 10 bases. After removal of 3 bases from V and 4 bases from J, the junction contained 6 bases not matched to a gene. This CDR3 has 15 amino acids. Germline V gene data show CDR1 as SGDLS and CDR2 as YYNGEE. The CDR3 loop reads CASSARQGARETQYF. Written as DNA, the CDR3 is TGTGCCAGCAGCGCAAGACAGGGGGCGCGAGAGACCCAGTACTTC.

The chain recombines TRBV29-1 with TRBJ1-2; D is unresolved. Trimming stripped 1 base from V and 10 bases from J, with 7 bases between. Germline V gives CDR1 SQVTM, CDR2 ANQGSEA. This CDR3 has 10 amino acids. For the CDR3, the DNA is TGCAGCGTTGAAGGGGGAGCCTACACCTTC. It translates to CSVEGGAYTF.

This CDR3 reads CASTPAGTDRYEQYF. CDR3 bases: TGTGCCAGCACCCCGGCCGGTACGGATAGGTACGAGCAGTACTTC. The J gene is TRBJ2-7, the V gene TRBV4-2; D unresolved. Germline loops: CDR1 LGHNA, CDR2 YNFKEQ. Trimming shortened V by 7 bases and J by 4 bases, and 20 bases separated the two germline ends. The CDR3 contains 15 residues.

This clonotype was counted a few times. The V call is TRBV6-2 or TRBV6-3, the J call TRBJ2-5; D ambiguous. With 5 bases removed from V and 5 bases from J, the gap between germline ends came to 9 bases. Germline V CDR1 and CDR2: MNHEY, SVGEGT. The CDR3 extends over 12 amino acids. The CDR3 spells CASSLNWETQYF. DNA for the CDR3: TGTGCCAGCAGTCTTAATTGGGAGACCCAGTACTTC.

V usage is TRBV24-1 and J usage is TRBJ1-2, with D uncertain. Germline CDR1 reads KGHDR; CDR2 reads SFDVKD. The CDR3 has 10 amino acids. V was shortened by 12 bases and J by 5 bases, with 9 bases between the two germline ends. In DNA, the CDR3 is TGTGCCCCCCGAGATTATGGCTACACCTTC. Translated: CAPRDYGYTF.

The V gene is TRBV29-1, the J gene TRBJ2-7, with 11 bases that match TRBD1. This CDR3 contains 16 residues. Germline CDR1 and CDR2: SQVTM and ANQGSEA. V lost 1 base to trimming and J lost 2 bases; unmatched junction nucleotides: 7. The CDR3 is CSVEVRGTGGTYEQYF. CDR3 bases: TGCAGCGTTGAAGTCAGAGGGACAGGGGGGACCTACGAGCAGTACTTC.

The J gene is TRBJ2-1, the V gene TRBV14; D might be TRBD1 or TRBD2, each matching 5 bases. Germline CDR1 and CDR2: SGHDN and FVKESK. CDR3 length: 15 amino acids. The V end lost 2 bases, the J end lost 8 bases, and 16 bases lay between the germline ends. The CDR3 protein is CASSQTGSGQYEQFF. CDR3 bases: TGTGCCAGCAGCCAAACGGGGTCGGGGCAATATGAGCAGTTCTTC.

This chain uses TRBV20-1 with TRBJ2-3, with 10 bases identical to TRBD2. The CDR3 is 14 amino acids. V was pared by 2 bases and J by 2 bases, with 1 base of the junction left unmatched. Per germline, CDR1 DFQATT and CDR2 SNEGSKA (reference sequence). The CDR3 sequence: CSARLAGVTDTQYF. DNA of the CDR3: TGCAGTGCTAGACTAGCGGGAGTCACAGATACGCAGTATTTT.

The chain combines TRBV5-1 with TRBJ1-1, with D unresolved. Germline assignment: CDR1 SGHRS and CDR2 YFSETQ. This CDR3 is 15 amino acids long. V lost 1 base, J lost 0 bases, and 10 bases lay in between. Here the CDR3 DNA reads TGCGCCAGCAGCTTGCGCCGCGGGATGAACACTGAAGCTTTCTTT. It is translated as CASSLRRGMNTEAFF.

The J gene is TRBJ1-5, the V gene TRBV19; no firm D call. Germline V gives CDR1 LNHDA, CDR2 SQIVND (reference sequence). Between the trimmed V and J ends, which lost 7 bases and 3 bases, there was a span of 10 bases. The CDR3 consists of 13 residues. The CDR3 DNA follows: TGTGCCAGTACGAGAAGCTTCAATCAGCCCCAGCATTTT. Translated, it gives CASTRSFNQPQHF.

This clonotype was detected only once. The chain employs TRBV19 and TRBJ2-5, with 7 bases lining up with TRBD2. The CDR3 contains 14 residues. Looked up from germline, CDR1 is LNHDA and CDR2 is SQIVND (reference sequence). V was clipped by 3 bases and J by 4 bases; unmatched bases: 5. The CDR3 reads CASSISLARETQYF. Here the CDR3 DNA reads TGTGCCAGTAGTATCTCACTAGCGAGAGAGACCCAGTACTTC.

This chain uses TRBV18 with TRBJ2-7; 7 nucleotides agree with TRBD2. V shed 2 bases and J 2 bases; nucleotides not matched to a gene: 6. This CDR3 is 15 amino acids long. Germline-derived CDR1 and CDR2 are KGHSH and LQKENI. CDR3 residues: CASSPNPGRTYEQYF. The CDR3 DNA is TGTGCCAGCTCACCAAACCCCGGGAGGACCTACGAGCAGTACTTC.

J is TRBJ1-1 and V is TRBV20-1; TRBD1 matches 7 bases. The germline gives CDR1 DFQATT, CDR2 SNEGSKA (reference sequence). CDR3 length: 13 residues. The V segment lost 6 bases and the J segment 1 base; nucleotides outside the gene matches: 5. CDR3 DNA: TGCAGTGCCAGGGACAGTAAGAACACTGAAGCTTTCTTT. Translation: CSARDSKNTEAFF.

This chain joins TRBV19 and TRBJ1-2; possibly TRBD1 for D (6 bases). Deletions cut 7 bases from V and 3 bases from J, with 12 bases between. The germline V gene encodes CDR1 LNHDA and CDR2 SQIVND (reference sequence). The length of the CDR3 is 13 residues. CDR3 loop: CASNRATDYGYTF. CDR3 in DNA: TGTGCCAGTAACAGGGCCACAGACTATGGCTACACCTTC.

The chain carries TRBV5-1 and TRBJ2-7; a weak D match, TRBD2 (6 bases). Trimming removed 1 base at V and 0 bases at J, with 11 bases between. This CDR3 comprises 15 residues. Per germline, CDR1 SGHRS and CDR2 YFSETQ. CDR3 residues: CASSLTGGISYEQYF. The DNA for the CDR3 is TGCGCCAGCAGCTTGACTGGGGGGATCTCCTACGAGCAGTACTTC. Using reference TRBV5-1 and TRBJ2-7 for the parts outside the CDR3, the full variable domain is KAGVTQTPRYLIKTRGQQVTLSCSPISGHRSVSWYQQTPGQGLQFLFEYFSETQRNKGNFPGRFSGRQFSNSRSEMNVSTLELGDSALYLCASSLTGGISYEQYFGPGTRLTVT.

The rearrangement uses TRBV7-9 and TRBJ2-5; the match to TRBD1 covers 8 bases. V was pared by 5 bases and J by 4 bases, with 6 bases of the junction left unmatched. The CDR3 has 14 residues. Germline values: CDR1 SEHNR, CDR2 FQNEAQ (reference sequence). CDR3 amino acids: CASSHRTGSETQYF. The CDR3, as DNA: TGTGCCAGCAGCCATCGGACAGGGTCAGAGACCCAGTACTTC.

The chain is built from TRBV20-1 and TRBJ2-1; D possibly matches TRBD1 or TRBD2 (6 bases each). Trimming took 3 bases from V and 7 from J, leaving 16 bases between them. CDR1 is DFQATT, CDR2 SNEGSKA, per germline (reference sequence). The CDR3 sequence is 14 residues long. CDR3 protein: CSARHPQGRNEQFF. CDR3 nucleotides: TGCAGTGCTAGGCACCCTCAGGGGAGGAATGAGCAGTTCTTC.

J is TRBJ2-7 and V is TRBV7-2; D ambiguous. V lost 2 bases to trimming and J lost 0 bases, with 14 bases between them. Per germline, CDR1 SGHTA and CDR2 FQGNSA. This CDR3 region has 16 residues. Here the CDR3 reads CASSLNAKRSSYEQYF. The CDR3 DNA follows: TGTGCCAGCAGCTTAAACGCGAAAAGGAGCTCCTACGAGCAGTACTTC.

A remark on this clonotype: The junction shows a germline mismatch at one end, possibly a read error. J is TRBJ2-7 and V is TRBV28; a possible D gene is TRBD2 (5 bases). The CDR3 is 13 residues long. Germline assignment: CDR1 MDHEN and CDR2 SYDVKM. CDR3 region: CASSFPPSYGQYF. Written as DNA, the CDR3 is TGTGCCAGCAGTTTCCCACCTAGCTACGGGCAGTACTTC.

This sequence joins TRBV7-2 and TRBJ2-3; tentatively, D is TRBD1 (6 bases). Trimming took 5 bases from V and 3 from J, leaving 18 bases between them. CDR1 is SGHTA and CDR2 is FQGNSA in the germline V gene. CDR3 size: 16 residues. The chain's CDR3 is CASSTWTVPRTDTQYF. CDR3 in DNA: TGTGCCAGCAGCACCTGGACAGTTCCTCGAACAGATACGCAGTATTTT.

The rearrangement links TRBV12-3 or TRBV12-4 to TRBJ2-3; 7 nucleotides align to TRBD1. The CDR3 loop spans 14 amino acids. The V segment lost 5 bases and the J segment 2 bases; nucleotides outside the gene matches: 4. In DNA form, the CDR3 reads TGTGCCAGCAGTACCGGGACAGTCACAGATACGCAGTATTTT. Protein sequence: CASSTGTVTDTQYF.

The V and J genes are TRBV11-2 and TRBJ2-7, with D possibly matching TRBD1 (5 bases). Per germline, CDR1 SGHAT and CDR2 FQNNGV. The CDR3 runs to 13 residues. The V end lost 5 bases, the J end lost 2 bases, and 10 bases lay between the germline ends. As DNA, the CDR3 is TGTGCCAGCAGCCTCCCGGACACCTACGAGCAGTACTTC. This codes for CASSLPDTYEQYF.

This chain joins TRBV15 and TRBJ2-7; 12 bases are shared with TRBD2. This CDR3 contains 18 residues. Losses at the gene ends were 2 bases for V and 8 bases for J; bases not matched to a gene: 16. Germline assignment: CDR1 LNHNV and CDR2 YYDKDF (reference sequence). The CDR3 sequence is CATSRSRLAGDPGRQQYF. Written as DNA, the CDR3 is TGTGCCACCAGCAGATCCCGACTAGCGGGGGACCCGGGTAGGCAGCAGTACTTC.

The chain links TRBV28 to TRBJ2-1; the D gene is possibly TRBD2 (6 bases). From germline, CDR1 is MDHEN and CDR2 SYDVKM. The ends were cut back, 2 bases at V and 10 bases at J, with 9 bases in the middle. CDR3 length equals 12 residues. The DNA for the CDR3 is TGTGCCAGCAGTTTAGCAGGAGGGGAGCAGTTCTTC. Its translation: CASSLAGGEQFF.

CDR3 bases: TGTGCCACCAGTGACAGAAACACCGGGGAGCTGTTTTTT. This sequence encodes CATSDRNTGELFF. The V and J genes are TRBV24-1 and TRBJ2-2; D gene uncertain. The CDR3 spans 13 residues. The V end lost 4 bases, the J end lost 2 bases, and 4 bases lay between the germline ends. CDR1 KGHDR and CDR2 SFDVKD come from the germline V gene.

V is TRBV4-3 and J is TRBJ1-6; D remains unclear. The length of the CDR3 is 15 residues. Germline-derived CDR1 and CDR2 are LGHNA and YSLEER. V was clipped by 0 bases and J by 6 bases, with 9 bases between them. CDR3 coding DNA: TGCGCCAGCAGCCAAGACGCGGTTGGTAATTCACCCCTCCACTTT. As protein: CASSQDAVGNSPLHF.

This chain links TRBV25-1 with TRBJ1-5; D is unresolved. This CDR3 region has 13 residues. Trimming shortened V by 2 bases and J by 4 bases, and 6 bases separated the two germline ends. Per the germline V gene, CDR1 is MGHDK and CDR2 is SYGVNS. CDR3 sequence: CASSEVKNQPQHF. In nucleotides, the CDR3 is TGTGCCAGCAGTGAAGTCAAAAATCAGCCCCAGCATTTT.

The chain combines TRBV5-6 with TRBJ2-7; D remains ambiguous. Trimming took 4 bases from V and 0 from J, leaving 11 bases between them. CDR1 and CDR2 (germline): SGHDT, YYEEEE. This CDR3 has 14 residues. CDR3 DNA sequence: TGTGCCAGCAGCCTCCAGCTGAGCTCCTACGAGCAGTACTTC. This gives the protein CASSLQLSSYEQYF. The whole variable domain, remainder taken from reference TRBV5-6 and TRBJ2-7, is DAGVTQSPTHLIKTRGQQVTLRCSPKSGHDTVSWYQQALGQGPQFIFQYYEEEERQRGNFPDRFSGHQFPNYSSELNVNALLLGDSALYLCASSLQLSSYEQYFGPGTRLTVT.